This T cell receptor (beta chain) comes out of a study of blood T cell repertoires in COVID-19. Looking at the study overall: T cells, B-cell-depleted T cells, or PBMCs supplied cDNA or gDNA.

Repertoires were generated with immunoSEQ multiplex PCR, while TCRdb's copy carries only in-frame clones and drops some. The sample includes tens of thousands of clones, about 90% of them seen just once. Germline-derived CDR1 and CDR2 are GTSNPN and SVGIG (reference sequence). Trimming pared 2 bases from V and 0 bases from J, leaving 8 bases between. CDR3 length equals 14 residues. The sample taken for sequencing was peripheral blood. The TCR originated in a man at least 80 years old with acute or convalescent COVID-19. V is TRBV30 and J is TRBJ2-1; the D is unclear. CDR3 nucleotide sequence: TGTGCCTGGAGTTCGGAGAGCTCCTACAATGAGCAGTTCTTC. It encodes CAWSSESSYNEQFF.